This T cell receptor (beta chain) was obtained from a study of post-analysis software for immune sequencing data. Study summary: The patients showed relapsing-remitting, secondary progressive and progressive-relapsing multiple sclerosis courses. Study observations and caveats: Samples made in the same batch grouped tightly together by F measure. There were five or six TRBV segments more frequent in patients than controls, and TRBV5-6, TRBV5-1 and TRBV20-1 were among them. Significantly lower normalized Chao1 diversity was found in patients with multiple sclerosis relative to controls.

Unique molecular identifiers tagged the TCR beta cDNA libraries. Via MiXCR, TCRdb re-called the PCR reads, giving one row per CDR3 protein. The data hold about 680,000 distinct CDR3 sequences, with about 60% observed a single time. As regards this clonotype: What it binds is unknown.

CDR1 is SQVTM and CDR2 is ANQGSEA in the germline V gene. With 5 bases removed from V and 0 bases from J, the gap between germline ends came to 5 bases. This CDR3 has 13 residues. This chain connects TRBV29-1 to TRBJ2-6, with unresolved D. Sequencing was performed on blood. The sequence was collected from a girl aged 2 to 10 with multiple sclerosis. In DNA, the CDR3 is TGCAGCGTTTCTCCCTCTGGGGCCAACGTCCTGACTTTC. It specifies CSVSPSGANVLTF.